This entry concerns a single T cell receptor (beta chain). Its specificity is unknown. Trimming shortened V by 7 bases and J by 8 bases, and 17 bases separated the two germline ends. Germline-derived CDR1 and CDR2 are SQVTM and ANQGSEA. CDR3 size: 12 residues. The data derive from a study of a mutant IDH1 vaccine in newly diagnosed glioma. Study in general: Earlier care involved radiotherapy, temozolomide, or both, and the majority received both.

The protocol was immunoSEQ multiplex PCR, while the TCRdb copy is restricted to in-frame clones and leaves out a portion. The table shows tens of thousands of clones, with around 80% occurring only once. As for time point: week 35, safety follow-up. Doses of 300 ug of mutant IDH1 20-mer peptide were given with topical imiquimod. The V call is TRBV29-1, the J call TRBJ1-2, with D perhaps TRBD1 (6 bases). The sequence came from a middle-aged man with glioma. Material: PBMCs, obtained from a glioma patient whose treatment included an IDH1 peptide vaccine. In nucleotides, the CDR3 is TGCAGCGGCGGACAGAGTATGTCGGGCTACACCTTC. Protein product: CSGGQSMSGYTF.